The following is a T cell receptor (beta chain) sequence with its context. The data stem from a study of blood T cell repertoires in COVID-19. Looking at the study overall: The United States, Italy and Spain supplied acute and convalescent COVID-19 samples. Sample material is recorded as cDNA or gDNA derived from T cells, B-cell-depleted T cells, or PBMCs.

The CDR3 is 15 residues long. Between the trimmed V and J ends, which lost 5 bases and 1 base, there was a span of 14 bases. From germline, CDR1 is SGHVS and CDR2 FQNEAQ. Original processing notes: Amplification from reference gene primers served as the basis for estimated nucleated cell counts. The method was immunoSEQ multiplex PCR; TCRdb's version includes in-frame clones alone and lacks a portion of them. V and J calls and clone size come straight from that table; D and trimming were deduced from the DNA. The data show roughly 200,000 clones, roughly 86% seen once. Sequencing was done on a sample of peripheral blood. This rearrangement joins TRBV7-8 to TRBJ1-2; D is possibly TRBD1 (5 bases). This clonotype originated in a man aged 35 to 55 with active or convalescent COVID-19. The CDR3 nucleotides read TGTGCCAGCAGCCCGGGGACGGGAGTTAACTATGGCTACACCTTC. It encodes CASSPGTGVNYGYTF.